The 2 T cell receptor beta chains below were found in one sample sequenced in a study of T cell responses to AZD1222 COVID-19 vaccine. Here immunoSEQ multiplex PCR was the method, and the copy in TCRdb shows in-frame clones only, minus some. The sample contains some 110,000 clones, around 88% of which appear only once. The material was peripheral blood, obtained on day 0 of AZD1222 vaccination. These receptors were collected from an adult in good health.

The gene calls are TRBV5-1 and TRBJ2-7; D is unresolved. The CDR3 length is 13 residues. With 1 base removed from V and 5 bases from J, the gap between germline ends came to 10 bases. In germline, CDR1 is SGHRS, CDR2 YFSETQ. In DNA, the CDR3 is TGCGCCAGCAGCTTGTACTCCAGAGACGAGCAGTACTTC. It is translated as CASSLYSRDEQYF.

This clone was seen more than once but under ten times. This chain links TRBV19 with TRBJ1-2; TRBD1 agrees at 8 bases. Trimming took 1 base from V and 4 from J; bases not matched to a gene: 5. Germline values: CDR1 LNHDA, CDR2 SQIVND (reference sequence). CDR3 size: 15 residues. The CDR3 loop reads CASSIAPGTGYGYTF. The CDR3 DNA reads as TGTGCCAGTAGTATAGCCCCTGGGACAGGCTATGGCTACACCTTC.